This TCR beta chain was identified during a study of molecular identifiers for immune sequencing clone quantification. The study, taken as a whole, reports: Whereas naive cells kept under 1% of molecules in clones above 20 RNA copies, such clones held over 97% in effectors.

A single record per CDR3 protein comes from TCRdb applying MiXCR to the PCR reads. Of 460,000 or so distinct CDR3 sequences in the sample, 25% were seen once. This clonotype was seen only once. Antigen: not known. Sorting isolated naive CD8 T cells as CD8+CD4-CCR7+CD45RA+ events. This clonotype was sampled from a human donor in good health. Some libraries in this study had Jurkat cell RNA spiked in. The sequenced sample consisted of naive CD8+ T cells from blood, with Jurkat cell RNA spiked in. The subset: FACS-sorted CD8+CD4-CCR7+CD45RA+ naive T cells.

The CDR3 bases are TGTGCCAGCCTGAAAGGGACAGGGGCCACAGATACGCAGTATTTT. It translates to CASLKGTGATDTQYF. The chain carries TRBV25-1 and TRBJ2-3; TRBD1 matches 10 bases. CDR3 length: 15 residues. The junction had 7 bases not matched to a gene; V was cut back by 8 bases and J by 2 bases. Germline CDR1 and CDR2: MGHDK and SYGVNS.